A selection of T cell receptor beta chains follows, all from one sample in a study of OX40 agonist ivuxolimab in advanced cancers. TCRdb's copy holds only in-frame clones and misses some; the assay was immunoSEQ multiplex PCR. Of some 77,000 clones detected, more than 80% appear once; the ten largest clones hold approximately 2%. Sequencing was performed on CD4+ or CD8+ T cells sorted from blood, taken in a trial of the OX40 agonist ivuxolimab. These receptors all stem from an adult with an advanced solid tumor such as melanoma, head and neck, liver or kidney cancer. The CDR3 runs from the conserved cysteine through the conserved F or W. The D gene is left open where the match is weak. Not all rows give a size; the values are once, few, many and, for expanded clones, a class.

size	D	V	J	DNA	CDR3
-	-	TRBV19	TRBJ2-5	TGTGCCAGTAGTAATAGACAGAAGGAGACCCAGTACTTC	CASSNRQKETQYF
-	-	TRBV6-1	TRBJ2-3	TGTGCCAGCCCAAGGGGGGGAAGGAGCACAGATACGCAGTATTTT	CASPRGGRSTDTQYF
-	TRBD1	TRBV25-1	TRBJ1-2	TGTGCCAGCAGTGCCTACAGGGGATCAAACTATGGCTACACCTTC	CASSAYRGSNYGYTF
-	-	TRBV5-1	TRBJ2-2	TGCGCCAGCAGCTTGGGGACACCCGGGGAGCTGTTTTTT	CASSLGTPGELFF
-	TRBD2	TRBV9	TRBJ2-3	TGTGCCAGCAGCGCCCTGACTAGCGGGGGGGCAGGTACGCAGTATTTT	CASSALTSGGAGTQYF
-	-	TRBV7-9	TRBJ2-1	TGTGCCAGCAGGGAGAACAGGGAATCCTACAATGAGCAGTTCTTC	CASRENRESYNEQFF
few	TRBD2	TRBV9	TRBJ2-1	TGTGCCAGCAGCCCCAGACTAGCGGGAGCCCGAGACAATGAGCAGTTCTTC	CASSPRLAGARDNEQFF
-	-	TRBV7-2	TRBJ1-1	TGTGCCAGCAGCTACTCGACGCAGTACACTGAAGCTTTCTTT	CASSYSTQYTEAFF
-	-	TRBV30	TRBJ1-5	TGTGCCTGGAGGGCTAAACCGGGACATCTTAGCAATCAGCCCCAGCATTTT	CAWRAKPGHLSNQPQHF
-	-	TRBV18	TRBJ2-3	TGTGCCAGCTCCCATGACCCCCGGGGCCCAGATACGCAGTATTTT	CASSHDPRGPDTQYF
few	-	TRBV19	TRBJ2-1	TGTGCCAGTAGTTTGTATCCCGAGCAGTTCTTC	CASSLYPEQFF
-	TRBD1	TRBV27	TRBJ1-6	TGTGCCAGCATGGGACAGGGGTATTCACCCCTCCACTTT	CASMGQGYSPLHF